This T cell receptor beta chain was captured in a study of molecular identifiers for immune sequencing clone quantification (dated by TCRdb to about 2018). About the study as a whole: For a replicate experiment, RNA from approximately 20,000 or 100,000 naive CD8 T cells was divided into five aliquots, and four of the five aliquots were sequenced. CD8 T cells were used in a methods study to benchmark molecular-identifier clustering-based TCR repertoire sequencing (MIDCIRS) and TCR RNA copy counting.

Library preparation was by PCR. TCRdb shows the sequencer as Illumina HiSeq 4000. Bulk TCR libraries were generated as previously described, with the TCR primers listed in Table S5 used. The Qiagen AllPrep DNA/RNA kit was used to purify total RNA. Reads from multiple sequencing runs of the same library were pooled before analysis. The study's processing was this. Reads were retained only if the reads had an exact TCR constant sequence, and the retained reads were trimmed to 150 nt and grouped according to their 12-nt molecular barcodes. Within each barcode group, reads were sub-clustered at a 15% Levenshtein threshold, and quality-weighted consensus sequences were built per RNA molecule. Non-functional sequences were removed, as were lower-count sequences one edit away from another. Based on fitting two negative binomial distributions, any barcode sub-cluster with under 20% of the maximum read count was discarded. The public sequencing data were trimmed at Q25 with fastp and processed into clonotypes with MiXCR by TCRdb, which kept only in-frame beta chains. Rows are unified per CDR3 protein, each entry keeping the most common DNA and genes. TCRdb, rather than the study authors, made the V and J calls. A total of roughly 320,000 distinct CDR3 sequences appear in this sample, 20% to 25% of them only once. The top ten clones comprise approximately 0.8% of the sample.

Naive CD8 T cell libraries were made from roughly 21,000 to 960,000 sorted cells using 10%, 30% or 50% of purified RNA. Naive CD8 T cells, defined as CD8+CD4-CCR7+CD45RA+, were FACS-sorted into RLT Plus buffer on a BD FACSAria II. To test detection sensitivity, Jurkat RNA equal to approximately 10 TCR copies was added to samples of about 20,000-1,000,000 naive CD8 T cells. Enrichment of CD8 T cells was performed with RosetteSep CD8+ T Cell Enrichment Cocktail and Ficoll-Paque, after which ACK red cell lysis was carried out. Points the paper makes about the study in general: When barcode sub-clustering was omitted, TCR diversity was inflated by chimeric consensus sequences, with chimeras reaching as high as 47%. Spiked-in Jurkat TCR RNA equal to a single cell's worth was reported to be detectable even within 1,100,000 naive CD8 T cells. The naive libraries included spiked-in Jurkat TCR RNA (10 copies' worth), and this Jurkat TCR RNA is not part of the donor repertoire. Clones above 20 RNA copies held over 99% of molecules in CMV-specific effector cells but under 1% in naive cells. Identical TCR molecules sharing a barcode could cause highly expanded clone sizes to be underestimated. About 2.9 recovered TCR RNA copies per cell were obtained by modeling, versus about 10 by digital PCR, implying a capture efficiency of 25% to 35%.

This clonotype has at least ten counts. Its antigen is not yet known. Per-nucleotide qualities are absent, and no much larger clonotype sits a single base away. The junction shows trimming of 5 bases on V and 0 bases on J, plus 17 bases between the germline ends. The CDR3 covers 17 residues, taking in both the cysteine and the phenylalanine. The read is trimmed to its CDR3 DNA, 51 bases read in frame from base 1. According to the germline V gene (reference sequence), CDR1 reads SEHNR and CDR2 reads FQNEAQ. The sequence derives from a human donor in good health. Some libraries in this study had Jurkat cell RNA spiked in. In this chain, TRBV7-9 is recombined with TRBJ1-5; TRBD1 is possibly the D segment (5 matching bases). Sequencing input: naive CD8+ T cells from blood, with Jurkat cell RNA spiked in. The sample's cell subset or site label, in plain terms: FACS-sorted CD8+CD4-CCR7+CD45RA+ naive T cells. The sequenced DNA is TGTGCCAGCAGCCGGGGACGGGGCGGGGTTAGCAATCAGCCCCAGCATTTT. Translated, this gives CASSRGRGGVSNQPQHF.